This TCR beta chain was recorded in a study of T cells in Graves' hyperthyroidism and ophthalmopathy. This clonotype was recorded many times. The antigen is unknown. General study findings and limits: A model built on 13 V-J features separated ophthalmopathy from stable hyperthyroidism. The model foresaw ophthalmopathy a median approximately 6.3 months prior to onset.

The ends lost 1 base at V and 4 bases at J; junction bases unmatched: 5. Germline CDR1 is MDHEN and CDR2 is SYDVKM. This CDR3 contains 15 residues. Amplification of TCR beta CDR3 regions was performed using RNA transcripts as template. HTBI primers were used for first-round RT-PCR of the TCR CDR3. TCRdb re-called the multiplex PCR reads with MiXCR, one entry per CDR3 protein. The table lists some 500,000 distinct CDR3 sequences, roughly 14% of them singletons. Any patient presenting with uncontrolled infection, other autoimmune disease, pregnancy or lactation was left out. This TCR derives from a woman aged 18-29 years with Graves' hyperthyroidism. The genes are TRBV28 and TRBJ1-2, with TRBD1 matching over 8 bases. The sample taken for sequencing was blood. The CDR3 DNA follows: TGTGCCAGCAGTTTATCCAGGGGGCGCGCCTATGGCTACACCTTC. Translated, it gives CASSLSRGRAYGYTF.